One and the same sample provided the 17 T cell receptor beta chains below, sequenced in a study of vaccination and CD4 T cells after COVID-19. The study sequenced cultured CD4+ T cell DNA using the Oncomine TCR Beta short-read assay. TCRdb independently ran MiXCR on the PCR reads; one entry per CDR3 protein. The sample lists more than 15,000 distinct CDR3 sequences, less than 60% occurring once. Described treatment: roughly ten-day PBMC culture with coronavirus spike peptide pools or control peptides (ViraFEST assay). No antigen has been assigned to these receptors. Specimen: CD4+ T cells from blood, cultured in vitro. Every receptor here comes from a human donor who had recovered from COVID-19.

V usage is TRBV6-1 and J usage is TRBJ2-1; TRBD2 might be the D (6 bases). Germline V gene data show CDR1 as MNHNS and CDR2 as SASEGT. The CDR3 runs to 14 residues. V was trimmed by 6 bases and J by 2 bases, leaving 11 bases between them. The CDR3 nucleotides are TGTGCCAGCAGGACGGGGGACGCCTACAATGAGCAGTTCTTC. Protein sequence: CASRTGDAYNEQFF.

In this sample, this clonotype turned up a few times. V and J are TRBV7-9 and TRBJ1-2, with 7 positions matching TRBD1. The CDR3 is 15 amino acids. CDR1 and CDR2 from the germline V gene are SEHNR and FQNEAQ (reference sequence). Unmatched junction bases numbered 8, after V lost 5 bases and J lost 2 bases. CDR3 sequence (DNA): TGTGCCAGCAGCCCAATTAGGGGGCTAAACTATGGCTACACCTTC. This codes for CASSPIRGLNYGYTF.

This clonotype was found a few times. V and J are TRBV2 and TRBJ2-5; D remains unclear. This CDR3 contains 12 residues. V dropped 10 bases and J dropped 5 bases, with 14 bases sitting between them. The germline CDR1 and CDR2 sequences are SNHLY and FYNNEI. CDR3 amino acids: CATAGVVETQYF. DNA for the CDR3: TGTGCCACTGCAGGCGTCGTGGAGACCCAGTACTTC.

In this sample, this clonotype turned up a few times. V gene TRBV18 combines with J gene TRBJ1-1, with unresolved D. The V end was cut by 2 bases, the J end by 2 bases, with 9 bases between. The CDR3 has 14 residues. Germline CDR1 KGHSH, CDR2 LQKENI. The CDR3 region is CASSPMPDNTEAFF. The CDR3 bases are TGTGCCAGCTCACCAATGCCAGATAACACTGAAGCTTTCTTT.

This rearrangement joins TRBV19 to TRBJ1-4, with D unclear. The ends were cut back, 2 bases at V and 6 bases at J, with 4 bases in the middle. CDR1 is LNHDA, CDR2 SQIVND, per germline (reference sequence). This CDR3 contains 12 residues. The CDR3 sequence: CASSIFHEKLFF. The CDR3 DNA sequence: TGTGCCAGTAGTATATTTCATGAAAAACTGTTTTTT.

The V call is TRBV19, the J call TRBJ2-2; no clear D gene. The CDR3 consists of 14 residues. The V and J ends lost 9 bases and 4 bases respectively, with 15 bases between them. The germline gives CDR1 LNHDA, CDR2 SQIVND (reference sequence). CDR3 bases: TGTGCCAGCTCGTGGGCTCCCCTCACCGGGGAGCTGTTTTTT. This codes for CASSWAPLTGELFF.

This clonotype occurred a few times. CDR3 region: CSARGTGELFF. The CDR3, as DNA: TGCAGTGCTAGAGGGACCGGGGAGCTGTTTTTT. The J gene is TRBJ2-2, the V gene TRBV20-1; D gene uncertain. The CDR3 totals 11 residues. Trimming cost V 1 base and J 5 bases, with 2 bases left between them. Germline assignment: CDR1 DFQATT and CDR2 SNEGSKA (reference sequence).

This clonotype appeared a few times. The chain joins TRBV11-3 to TRBJ2-7, with D unresolved. The germline V and J ends were trimmed by 7 bases and 6 bases, with 16 bases remaining between them. CDR3 length: 13 residues. Germline V lookup: CDR1 SGHNT, CDR2 YENEEA. The CDR3 nucleotides read TGTGCCAGCACTTACACCATCTCCGGCGAGCAGTACTTC. Translation gives CASTYTISGEQYF.

The chain combines TRBV29-1 with TRBJ1-2; D possibly corresponds to TRBD1 (5 bases). CDR3 size: 13 residues. The V and J ends lost 8 bases and 3 bases respectively, with 16 bases between them. The germline CDR1 and CDR2 sequences are SQVTM and ANQGSEA. The CDR3 protein is CSPWGVGDYGYTF. The CDR3 nucleotides are TGCAGCCCTTGGGGCGTCGGGGACTATGGCTACACCTTC.

In nucleotides, the CDR3 is TGTGCCAGCAGCTTAAACGGGAGGGGGCAATCACCCCTCCACTTT. This gives the protein CASSLNGRGQSPLHF. This chain links TRBV7-3 with TRBJ1-6; 7 bases are shared with TRBD1. The germline V gene encodes CDR1 SGHTA and CDR2 FQGTGA. The CDR3 consists of 15 residues. Trimming removed 1 base from V and 10 bases from J; junction bases left unmatched: 7.

This chain joins TRBV24-1 and TRBJ1-5; D is undetermined. This CDR3 region has 15 residues. Germline V lookup: CDR1 KGHDR, CDR2 SFDVKD. V was clipped by 2 bases and J by 7 bases, with 14 bases between them. CDR3: CATSDSLGSDQPQHF. CDR3 sequence (DNA): TGTGCCACCAGTGATTCTCTCGGAAGTGACCAGCCCCAGCATTTT.

V is TRBV5-4 and J is TRBJ2-7; the D gene is possibly TRBD1 (5 bases). Germline V lookup: CDR1 SGHNT, CDR2 YYREEE (reference sequence). The CDR3 consists of 14 residues. Trimming took off 0 bases at V and 2 bases at J, with 9 bases between the two ends. Here the CDR3 DNA reads TGTGCCAGCAGCTTGGAACTGGGGCCCTACGAGCAGTACTTC. Its translation is CASSLELGPYEQYF.

The genes are TRBV7-3 and TRBJ2-2; the match to TRBD2 covers 10 bases. V lost 1 base, J lost 7 bases, and 9 bases stayed unmatched. Germline V CDR1 and CDR2: SGHTA, FQGTGA. The CDR3 runs 17 residues. The CDR3 DNA sequence: TGTGCCAGCAGCTTAAAGGGCAGCGGGAGGGCCATCGGGGAGCTGTTTTTT. Residues: CASSLKGSGRAIGELFF.

The chain combines TRBV20-1 with TRBJ2-1; 13 bases align to TRBD2. This CDR3 region has 14 residues. Germline V gene sequence: CDR1 DFQATT, CDR2 SNEGSKA (reference sequence). Trimming took 1 base from V and 8 from J; bases not matched to a gene: 2. For the CDR3, the DNA is TGCAGTGCTAGAGGGACTAGCGGGAGCTATGAGCAGTTCTTC. This gives the protein CSARGTSGSYEQFF.

The chain has TRBV20-1 and TRBJ1-1, with D maybe TRBD1 (5 bases). CDR1 is DFQATT, CDR2 SNEGSKA, per germline (reference sequence). With 3 bases removed from V and 2 bases from J, the gap between germline ends came to 16 bases. The CDR3 length is 15 residues. CDR3 nucleotides: TGCAGTGCTAGTGCTGGGGGAGTGGGAAACACTGAAGCTTTCTTT. Protein: CSASAGGVGNTEAFF.

The V and J genes are TRBV20-1 and TRBJ1-6, with D possibly TRBD1 on 5 matching bases. Germline V lookup: CDR1 DFQATT, CDR2 SNEGSKA (reference sequence). Trimming removed 2 bases from V and 5 bases from J, with 16 bases in between. The CDR3 runs to 16 residues. The CDR3 region has the DNA TGCAGTGCTAGATCGCCCTATGGGACGGATAATTCACCCCTCCACTTT. Its protein is CSARSPYGTDNSPLHF.

The rearrangement uses TRBV7-2 and TRBJ1-4; 7 bases fit TRBD1. There are 14 residues in the CDR3. The germline V gene encodes CDR1 SGHTA and CDR2 FQGNSA. J lost 8 bases, V lost 5 bases, and 8 bases had no gene match. The CDR3 DNA is TGTGCCAGCAGCCTACGACAGGGAGGCGAAAAACTGTTTTTT. It translates to CASSLRQGGEKLFF.